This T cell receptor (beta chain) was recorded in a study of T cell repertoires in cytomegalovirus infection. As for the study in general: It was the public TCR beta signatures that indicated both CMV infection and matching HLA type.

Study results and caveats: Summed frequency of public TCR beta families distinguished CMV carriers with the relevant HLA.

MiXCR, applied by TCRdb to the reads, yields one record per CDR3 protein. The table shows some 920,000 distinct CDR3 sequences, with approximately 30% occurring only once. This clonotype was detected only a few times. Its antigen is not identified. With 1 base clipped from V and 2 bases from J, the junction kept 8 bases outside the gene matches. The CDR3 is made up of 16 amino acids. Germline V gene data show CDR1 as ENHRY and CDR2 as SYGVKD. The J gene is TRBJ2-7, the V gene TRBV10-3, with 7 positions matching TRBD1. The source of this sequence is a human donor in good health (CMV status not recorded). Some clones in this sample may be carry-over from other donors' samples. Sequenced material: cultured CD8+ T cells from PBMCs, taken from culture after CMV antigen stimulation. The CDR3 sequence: CAISEFRDSQPYEQYF. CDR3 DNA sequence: TGTGCCATCAGTGAGTTCCGGGACAGCCAACCCTACGAGCAGTACTTC.